The 21 T cell receptor beta chains below all came from one sample that was sequenced in a study of T cell repertoires in cytomegalovirus infection. MiXCR, run by TCRdb on the reads, gives a single entry per CDR3 protein. The table includes some 680,000 distinct CDR3 sequences, approximately 40% detected once. Sequenced input: PBMCs. These receptors originate from a human donor in good health (CMV status not recorded). Some clones in this sample may be carry-over from other donors' samples.

This clonotype was detected only a few times. The rearrangement joins TRBV7-8 to TRBJ1-5; no clear D. Trimming removed 7 bases from V and 3 bases from J, with 13 bases in between. Germline V lookup: CDR1 SGHVS, CDR2 FQNEAQ. This CDR3 region has 14 residues. The CDR3 DNA reads TGTGCCAGCACTCCGGCGCAGAACAATCAGCCCCAGCATTTT. Translating gives CASTPAQNNQPQHF.

Remarks on this clonotype: Since the CDR3 does not end with the conserved phenylalanine or tryptophan, this likely comes from a read error. This chain uses TRBV7-8 with TRBJ2-5; 8 nucleotides match TRBD1. CDR3 length: 16 amino acids. Germline CDR1 and CDR2: SGHVS and FQNEAQ. With 2 bases clipped from V and 8 bases from J, the junction kept 13 bases outside the gene matches. In DNA, the CDR3 is TGTGCCAGCAGCTTAAGAGACAGGGGACGTGGGGATACCCAGTACTTA. Residues: CASSLRDRGRGDTQYL.

Of note for this clonotype: A read error is possible here, since a much larger clone lies one base away. No conserved phenylalanine or tryptophan ends this CDR3, so it is likely a read error. The V call is TRBV7-2, the J call TRBJ2-1, with 10 bases lining up with TRBD2. The CDR3 covers 16 residues. CDR1 SGHTA and CDR2 FQGNSA come from the germline V gene. J gave up 3 bases and V 5 bases, and 7 bases lay outside the gene matches. The CDR3 nucleotides are TGTGCCAGCAGCCCGGGAGCGGGAGGGTTCTACAATGAGCAGTTCTTA. Protein: CASSPGAGGFYNEQFL.

This clonotype appeared a few times. The rearrangement links TRBV4-1 to TRBJ1-5; TRBD1 aligns across 12 bases. This CDR3 contains 18 residues. The ends lost 4 bases at V and 7 bases at J; junction bases unmatched: 14. CDR1 and CDR2 from the germline V gene are MGHRA and YSYEKL. The CDR3 is CASSPPPGQGARGQPQHF. CDR3 nucleotide sequence: TGCGCCAGCAGCCCCCCTCCGGGACAGGGGGCGAGAGGGCAGCCCCAGCATTTT.

This clonotype turned up a few times. The V and J genes are TRBV5-5 and TRBJ1-5, with D hard to call. Trimming took off 3 bases at V and 0 bases at J, with 10 bases between the two ends. Germline V gene lookup returns CDR1 SGHKS and CDR2 YYEKEE (reference sequence). The CDR3 is made up of 15 amino acids. The CDR3 DNA follows: TGTGCCAGCAGCTCTGAGGGAAATAGCAATCAGCCCCAGCATTTT. Translation gives CASSSEGNSNQPQHF. Combining the CDR3 with reference TRBV5-5 and TRBJ1-5 gives the whole variable domain DAGVTQSPTHLIKTRGQQVTLRCSPISGHKSVSWYQQVLGQGPQFIFQYYEKEERGRGNFPDRFSARQFPNYSSELNVNALLLGDSALYLCASSSEGNSNQPQHFGDGTRLSIL.

This clonotype was counted between two and nine times. The chain is built from TRBV6-1 and TRBJ2-7; D is unresolved. Trimming removed 0 bases at V and 3 bases at J, with 12 bases between. Looked up from germline, CDR1 is MNHNS and CDR2 is SASEGT. This CDR3 has 15 residues. CDR3 DNA sequence: TGTGCCAGCAGTGAAGCGGGCCAGGAACTCTACGAGCAGTACTTC. This encodes CASSEAGQELYEQYF.

Points on this clonotype: Just one base apart from a much larger clone, this may be a read error. The chain carries TRBV6-6 and TRBJ2-3, with D hard to call. CDR3 length equals 13 residues. Germline V CDR1 and CDR2: MNHNY, SVGAGI (reference sequence). This CDR3 is CASSYLRTDTKYF. The CDR3 nucleotides are TGTGCCAGCAGTTACTTACGCACAGATACGAAGTATTTT.

About this clonotype itself: A read error may account for a junction end that differs from germline. This sequence joins TRBV7-7 and TRBJ2-5; 9 positions agree with TRBD2. Looked up from germline, CDR1 is SSHAT and CDR2 is FNYEAQ (reference sequence). This CDR3 has 16 residues. Here the CDR3 reads CASSLGSGGTVETQYF. CDR3 bases: TGTGCTAGCAGCTTAGGAAGCGGGGGGACGGTGGAGACCCAGTACTTC. The entire variable domain, with the rest obtained from reference TRBV7-7 and TRBJ2-5, is as follows: GAGVSQSPRYKVTKRGQDVTLRCDPISSHATLYWYQQALGQGPEFLTYFNYEAQPDKSGLPSDRFSAERPEGSISTLTIQRTEQRDSAMYRCASSLGSGGTVETQYFGPGTRLLVL.

The sample holds a few counts of this clonotype. The junction departs from the called germline gene at one end, perhaps through a read error. CDR3 nucleotide sequence: TGCGCCAGCAGCCAAGAACTAATGGGGTGGGACGAGCAGTATTTC. Translation gives CASSQELMGWDEQYF. This chain uses TRBV4-1 with TRBJ2-7; D is perhaps TRBD1 or TRBD2 (5 bases each). The CDR3 totals 15 residues. Germline V gene lookup returns CDR1 MGHRA and CDR2 YSYEKL.

The chain joins TRBV7-2 to TRBJ2-3, with D perhaps matching TRBD2 (5 bases). CDR1 and CDR2 (germline): SGHTA, FQGNSA. Trimming stripped 5 bases from V and 0 bases from J, with 15 bases between. This CDR3 has 16 amino acids. The CDR3 DNA reads TGTGCCAGCAGCCTACGAGGGTTCAGAAGCACAGATACGCAGTATTTT. Translation gives CASSLRGFRSTDTQYF.

As to this clonotype: Relative to the germline gene, one junction end is altered; a read error may explain this. The V and J genes are TRBV28 and TRBJ1-2; possibly TRBD1 for D (6 bases). CDR3 length: 13 residues. Per the germline V gene, CDR1 is MDHEN and CDR2 is SYDVKM. The CDR3 is CASSPDRDYVYTF. CDR3 bases: TGTGCCAGCAGCCCGGACAGAGACTATGTCTACACCTTC.

This chain joins TRBV20-1 and TRBJ2-3; D is uncertain. The germline V gene has CDR1 DFQATT and CDR2 SNEGSKA (reference sequence). The germline V and J ends were trimmed by 3 bases and 1 base, with 8 bases remaining between them. The CDR3 sequence is 13 residues long. The CDR3 sequence: CSARSSGTDTQYF. The DNA for the CDR3 is TGCAGTGCTAGGAGCTCTGGCACAGATACGCAGTATTTT.

This chain's CDR3 is CASSIVVSTEAFF. The CDR3 nucleotides are TGTGCCAGTAGTATAGTCGTCAGCACTGAAGCTTTCTTT. The genes are TRBV19 and TRBJ1-1; D is unresolved. The CDR3 totals 13 residues. Trimming cost V 1 base and J 4 bases, with 7 bases left between them. Germline values: CDR1 LNHDA, CDR2 SQIVND (reference sequence).

V and J are TRBV19 and TRBJ1-1; TRBD1 agrees at 9 bases. CDR1 and CDR2 from the germline V gene are LNHDA and SQIVND (reference sequence). Trimming cost V 8 bases and J 1 base; bases outside gene matches: 5. CDR3 length: 14 amino acids. Here the CDR3 DNA reads TGTGCCAGTGAAGACAGGGGGTGGAACACTGAAGCTTTCTTT. Encoded protein: CASEDRGWNTEAFF.

This clonotype was detected a few times. This chain connects TRBV5-6 to TRBJ1-1, with 7 bases lining up with TRBD1. CDR3 size: 11 residues. Germline CDR1 is SGHDT and CDR2 is YYEEEE. With 4 bases clipped from V and 8 bases from J, the junction kept 2 bases outside the gene matches. The CDR3: CASSTDREAFF. The CDR3 DNA sequence: TGTGCCAGCAGCACGGACAGGGAAGCTTTCTTT. The variable domain in full, with the rest retrieved from reference TRBV5-6 and TRBJ1-1, is DAGVTQSPTHLIKTRGQQVTLRCSPKSGHDTVSWYQQALGQGPQFIFQYYEEEERQRGNFPDRFSGHQFPNYSSELNVNALLLGDSALYLCASSTDREAFFGQGTRLTVV.

The chain recombines TRBV20-1 with TRBJ2-1; no clear D gene. Trimming removed 5 bases at V and 5 bases at J, with 16 bases between. Germline CDR1 DFQATT, CDR2 SNEGSKA (reference sequence). CDR3 length: 14 amino acids. This CDR3 reads CSALRPGAHNEQFF. CDR3 sequence (DNA): TGCAGTGCTCTAAGACCCGGAGCTCACAATGAGCAGTTCTTC.

The J gene is TRBJ2-7, the V gene TRBV10-2; D is ambiguous. Trimming removed 4 bases at V and 3 bases at J, with 7 bases between. Germline CDR1 WSHSY, CDR2 SAAADI. This CDR3 is 12 amino acids long. The CDR3 DNA follows: TGCGCCAGCAGTGGAGAATTCTACGAGCAGTACTTC. Its protein product is CASSGEFYEQYF.

The genes are TRBV4-1 and TRBJ1-5; no firm D call. Germline V gives CDR1 MGHRA, CDR2 YSYEKL. The CDR3 loop spans 13 amino acids. The V gene lost 3 bases and the J gene lost 7 bases, with 10 bases spanning the gap. The CDR3 is CASSQESWQPQHF. In DNA, the CDR3 is TGCGCCAGCAGCCAGGAAAGTTGGCAGCCCCAGCATTTT.

This clonotype was detected only a few times. J is TRBJ2-1 and V is TRBV28; no clear D gene. The CDR3 sequence is 15 residues long. Germline CDR1 reads MDHEN; CDR2 reads SYDVKM. V gave up 4 bases and J gave up 0 bases, with 10 bases separating them. The CDR3 DNA sequence: TGTGCCAGCAGTTGGCTCCCCAGCTCCTACAATGAGCAGTTCTTC. Its protein product is CASSWLPSSYNEQFF.

J is TRBJ1-2 and V is TRBV7-2; 7 bases line up with TRBD1. The CDR3 is 15 residues long. The V and J ends lost 4 bases and 4 bases, in that order; junction bases with no gene match: 9. CDR1 and CDR2 from the germline V gene are SGHTA and FQGNSA. The CDR3 DNA sequence: TGTGCCAGCAGCTCAGAGACACGGACAGGCTATGGCTACACCTTC. Amino acids: CASSSETRTGYGYTF.

This sequence joins TRBV12-3 or TRBV12-4 and TRBJ2-1; the match to TRBD2 covers 9 bases. CDR3 length equals 15 residues. Losses at the gene ends were 7 bases for V and 3 bases for J; bases not matched to a gene: 7. The CDR3 reads CASTGRAGGYNEQFF. The DNA for the CDR3 is TGTGCCAGCACAGGCAGAGCGGGGGGCTACAATGAGCAGTTCTTC.